This T cell receptor beta chain was sequenced during a study of cytomegalovirus exposure and HLA in healthy donors. The PCR had 60 Vbeta and 13 Jbeta primers. Method: immunoSEQ multiplex PCR; TCRdb's copy keeps in-frame clones and lacks some. The sample table sets out approximately 140,000 clones. V was clipped by 4 bases and J by 4 bases, with 17 bases between them. The CDR3 consists of 14 residues. The germline CDR1 and CDR2 sequences are SQVTM and ANQGSEA. Each donor's status was that of a healthy bone marrow donor. Donors sampled were nominally healthy, though unrecorded immune exposures were likely.

Material: PBMCs. The sequence was collected from a man aged 35 to 55 in good health and CMV-seronegative. The chain has TRBV29-1 and TRBJ2-7; D possibly corresponds to TRBD2 (7 bases). The CDR3 nucleotides read TGCAGCGTTGGCCCTGGGGGGGCGGGGTACGAGCAGTACTTC. Its translation: CSVGPGGAGYEQYF.